Each of the 25 T cell receptor beta chains below was sequenced from the same sample in a study of vaccination effects on CD4 cells after COVID-19 (dated 2022 in TCRdb). No antigen has been assigned to these receptors. In the ViraFEST assay, PBMC were stimulated with viral peptide pools, and TCR sequencing was then used to find antigen-specific CD4+ T cell clonotypes based on their expansion. After less than eleven days of culture, CD4+ T cells were isolated with the EasySep CD4+ T cell isolation kit. Convalescent patients had PCR-confirmed SARS-CoV-2 infection between March and December 2020, before Alpha, Beta and Delta variants emerged in the United States. Libraries were prepared through the immunoSEQ multiplex PCR assay. What TCRdb holds here is the immuneACCESS table cut down to in-frame rearrangements. Part of the clones is not present; checked against another copy, under half of the missing clones reflect an unresolved V gene, and the others are unexplained. Across this sample there are tens of thousands of clones, with approximately 72% seen only once. Of the sample, about 15% falls within the top ten clones.

Source: CD4+ T cells from PBMCs cultured with HCoV-NL63 spike peptides, taken before COVID-19 vaccination. Read against the paper, the sample's cell subset or site label means: HCoV-NL63 spike overlapping peptide pool stimulation. All receptors come from a human donor who had a prior SARS-CoV-2 infection.

The chain combines TRBV4-1 with TRBJ1-5; D uncertain. Between the trimmed V and J ends, which lost 0 bases and 0 bases, there was a span of 6 bases. The CDR3 consists of 15 residues. Germline V lookup: CDR1 MGHRA, CDR2 YSYEKL. CDR3 in DNA: TGCGCCAGCAGCCAAGAGGTCGATAGCAATCAGCCCCAGCATTTT. It encodes CASSQEVDSNQPQHF.

The J gene is TRBJ1-1, the V gene TRBV5-1; possibly TRBD1 for D (5 bases). This CDR3 contains 17 residues. The germline V gene encodes CDR1 SGHRS and CDR2 YFSETQ. V gave up 0 bases and J gave up 3 bases, with 18 bases separating them. CDR3 DNA: TGCGCCAGCAGCTTGGCCTTGGGGGGGGGTGCTCACACTGAAGCTTTCTTT. It encodes CASSLALGGGAHTEAFF. Combining the CDR3 with reference TRBV5-1 and TRBJ1-1 gives the whole variable domain KAGVTQTPRYLIKTRGQQVTLSCSPISGHRSVSWYQQTPGQGLQFLFEYFSETQRNKGNFPGRFSGRQFSNSRSEMNVSTLELGDSALYLCASSLALGGGAHTEAFFGQGTRLTVV.

This chain joins TRBV6-5 and TRBJ1-6; maybe TRBD1 (5 bases). Germline loops: CDR1 MNHEY, CDR2 SVGAGI. CDR3 length: 13 residues. V shed 5 bases and J shed 4 bases, with 6 bases lying between them. DNA for the CDR3: TGTGCCAGCAGTCAGGGTTATAATTCACCCCTCCACTTT. Translated, it gives CASSQGYNSPLHF.

CDR3 DNA: TGTGCCAGTAGTCCCCCTTGGGACAGTCTGAACACCGGGGAGCTGTTTTTT. Residues: CASSPPWDSLNTGELFF. V gene TRBV19 combines with J gene TRBJ2-2, with TRBD1 identical over 7 bases. Germline trimming cut 5 bases from V and 1 base from J; bases unmatched to any gene: 10. The CDR3 contains 17 residues. From germline, CDR1 is LNHDA and CDR2 SQIVND (reference sequence).

The chain employs TRBV2 and TRBJ1-6; a weak D match, TRBD1 (5 bases). Trimming removed 3 bases at V and 14 bases at J, with 17 bases between. The CDR3 sequence is 14 residues long. Germline V CDR1 and CDR2: SNHLY, FYNNEI. This CDR3 is CASSDLGLGPTLHF. The CDR3 DNA reads as TGTGCCAGCAGTGATCTGGGACTAGGACCCACCCTCCACTTT.

This sequence joins TRBV2 and TRBJ1-2; D is perhaps TRBD1 (6 bases). The CDR3 is made up of 14 amino acids. Germline V gives CDR1 SNHLY, CDR2 FYNNEI. Trimming took 7 bases from V and 3 from J, leaving 15 bases between them. The CDR3 here is CASTPTGLDYGYTF. The DNA of the CDR3 is TGTGCCAGCACTCCTACAGGGTTGGACTATGGCTACACCTTC.

The chain uses TRBV10-3 and TRBJ2-1, with TRBD2 matching 10 bases. V lost 4 bases and J lost 9; bases outside the gene matches: 15. The CDR3 spans 17 residues. From germline, CDR1 is ENHRY and CDR2 SYGVKD. CDR3 loop: CAISGTEELAGSGEQFF. The CDR3 DNA reads as TGTGCCATCAGTGGAACTGAGGAACTAGCGGGATCGGGTGAGCAGTTCTTC.

J is TRBJ2-1 and V is TRBV30; D assignment may be TRBD1 or TRBD2 (5 bases each). CDR1 is GTSNPN and CDR2 is SVGIG in the germline V gene (reference sequence). The CDR3 extends over 14 amino acids. The V gene lost 3 bases and the J gene lost 8 bases, with 17 bases spanning the gap. CDR3 DNA: TGTGCCTGGAGAAGCGGCCCGGGACCCCATGAGCAGTTCTTC. The encoded protein is CAWRSGPGPHEQFF.

This CDR3 reads CASSPGPRGSGNTIYF. The CDR3 DNA reads as TGTGCCAGCAGTCCTGGCCCCAGAGGCTCTGGAAACACCATATATTTT. The chain uses TRBV27 and TRBJ1-3, with D unclear. CDR1 is MNHEY, CDR2 SMNVEV, per germline (reference sequence). Trimming cost V 5 bases and J 0 bases, with 14 bases left between them. CDR3 size: 16 residues.

This chain uses TRBV11-3 with TRBJ1-1; D gene uncertain. V was shortened by 3 bases and J by 1 base, with 12 bases between the two germline ends. Germline V CDR1 and CDR2: SGHNT, YENEEA. This CDR3 is 15 amino acids long. The chain's CDR3 is CASSLNEGSNTEAFF. DNA of the CDR3: TGTGCCAGCAGCTTGAACGAGGGATCGAACACTGAAGCTTTCTTT.

The CDR3 protein is CASSLRYEQYF. CDR3 in DNA: TGTGCCAGCAGCTTACGATACGAGCAGTACTTC. The chain carries TRBV7-2 and TRBJ2-7; D gene uncertain. Germline loops: CDR1 SGHTA, CDR2 FQGNSA. This CDR3 contains 11 residues. V was cut by 2 bases and J by 4 bases, with 3 bases left in between.

The chain links TRBV2 to TRBJ1-5; weak D call: TRBD1 (5 bases). CDR1 and CDR2 (germline): SNHLY, FYNNEI. Trimming removed 5 bases at V and 6 bases at J, with 14 bases between. The CDR3 spans 14 residues. This CDR3 is CASSRQSAGQPQHF. In DNA form, the CDR3 reads TGTGCCAGCAGTAGACAGAGCGCCGGTCAGCCCCAGCATTTT.

V gene TRBV7-9 combines with J gene TRBJ1-1; D not resolved. Germline assignment: CDR1 SEHNR and CDR2 FQNEAQ (reference sequence). V was clipped by 5 bases and J by 11 bases, with 12 bases between them. The CDR3 spans 11 residues. This CDR3 reads CASSAIRTAFF. The DNA for the CDR3 is TGTGCCAGCAGCGCCATCAGGACGGCTTTCTTT. Supplemented by reference TRBV7-9 and TRBJ1-1, the full variable domain reads DTGVSQNPRHKITKRGQNVTFRCDPISEHNRLYWYRQTLGQGPEFLTYFQNEAQLEKSRLLSDRFSAERPKGSFSTLEIQRTEQGDSAMYLCASSAIRTAFFGQGTRLTVV.

CDR3 coding DNA: TGTGCCAGTAGTATCAGGGGGGACTACAATGAGCAGTTCTTC. It encodes CASSIRGDYNEQFF. The rearrangement links TRBV19 to TRBJ2-1; D may be TRBD1 (7 bases). V lost 3 bases and J 3 bases, leaving 9 bases between the germline ends. This CDR3 region has 14 residues. The germline CDR1 and CDR2 sequences are LNHDA and SQIVND (reference sequence).

This clone was detected a few times. This chain connects TRBV14 to TRBJ2-3, with a weak D call TRBD1 (5 bases). This CDR3 region has 15 residues. V lost 0 bases to trimming and J lost 2 bases, with 9 bases between them. CDR1 is SGHDN, CDR2 FVKESK, per germline. The CDR3 DNA reads TGTGCCAGCAGCCAAGAGGACACCTACACAGATACGCAGTATTTT. Amino acid sequence: CASSQEDTYTDTQYF.

The chain has TRBV5-6 and TRBJ1-4; D gene uncertain. V lost 2 bases and J lost 2, with 10 bases in between. Germline CDR1 is SGHDT and CDR2 is YYEEEE. The CDR3 is made up of 15 amino acids. CDR3 amino acids: CASSFPGSTNEKLFF. In nucleotides, the CDR3 is TGTGCCAGCAGCTTCCCGGGCAGTACTAATGAAAAACTGTTTTTT.

This clone was counted a single time. This rearrangement joins TRBV18 to TRBJ2-3; TRBD2 might be the D (6 bases). Germline V gene lookup returns CDR1 KGHSH and CDR2 LQKENI. Trimming cost V 4 bases and J 6 bases, with 14 bases left between them. The CDR3 runs to 14 residues. CDR3 residues: CASSLGSLVDTQYF. CDR3 DNA sequence: TGTGCCAGCTCACTCGGGAGCCTCGTGGATACGCAGTATTTT.

V is TRBV5-1 and J is TRBJ1-2, with D unclear. The CDR3 has 17 amino acids. Trimming took 0 bases from V and 3 from J, leaving 18 bases between them. Germline V gene data show CDR1 as SGHRS and CDR2 as YFSETQ. For the CDR3, the DNA is TGCGCCAGCAGCTTGGACCAAACTCGGCGGTACGACTATGGCTACACCTTC. Translated: CASSLDQTRRYDYGYTF. Supplemented by reference TRBV5-1 and TRBJ1-2, the full variable domain reads KAGVTQTPRYLIKTRGQQVTLSCSPISGHRSVSWYQQTPGQGLQFLFEYFSETQRNKGNFPGRFSGRQFSNSRSEMNVSTLELGDSALYLCASSLDQTRRYDYGYTFGSGTRLTVV.

The rearrangement uses TRBV5-6 and TRBJ1-2; 7 positions agree with TRBD1. This CDR3 spans 15 amino acids. The germline CDR1 and CDR2 sequences are SGHDT and YYEEEE. V lost 2 bases to trimming and J lost 6 bases; unmatched junction nucleotides: 10. The CDR3 protein is CASSLGIGGFDGYTF. Here the CDR3 DNA reads TGTGCCAGCAGCTTAGGAATAGGGGGCTTCGATGGCTACACCTTC.

This chain uses TRBV27 with TRBJ2-3; 7 bases fit TRBD1. V dropped 3 bases and J dropped 8; count of bases not matched to a gene: 14. CDR3 size: 16 residues. Germline V CDR1 and CDR2: MNHEY, SMNVEV (reference sequence). The DNA for the CDR3 is TGTGCCAGCAGTTTCATCTTTGCCCCCCAGGGGGTTACGCAGTATTTT. Amino acid sequence: CASSFIFAPQGVTQYF.

The gene calls are TRBV3-1 (or the pseudogene TRBV3-2) and TRBJ2-5, with 11 bases that match TRBD2. After removal of 0 bases from V and 5 bases from J, the junction contained 11 bases not matched to a gene. Germline CDR1 reads LGHDT; CDR2 reads YNNKEL (reference sequence). This CDR3 comprises 18 residues. CDR3 region: CASSQDASGGPRGETQYF. The DNA for the CDR3 is TGTGCCAGCAGCCAAGATGCTAGCGGGGGGCCTCGGGGGGAGACCCAGTACTTC.

The CDR3 reads CASSEAAGQGPYTEAFF. For the CDR3, the DNA is TGTGCCAGCAGTGAAGCGGCCGGGCAGGGCCCTTACACTGAAGCTTTCTTT. The genes are TRBV6-1 and TRBJ1-1; tentatively, D is TRBD1 (5 bases). Between the trimmed V and J ends, which lost 0 bases and 3 bases, there was a span of 17 bases. The CDR3 runs 17 residues. The V gene's germline CDR1 is MNHNS and CDR2 SASEGT.

The J gene is TRBJ2-2, the V gene TRBV30; 9 nucleotides line up with TRBD2. V lost 8 bases and J lost 4; bases outside the gene matches: 17. Germline-derived CDR1 and CDR2 are GTSNPN and SVGIG (reference sequence). The CDR3 is 17 residues long. The CDR3 DNA reads as TGTGCCGGCCGAATCCAGCTAGCGGGGCGCGCCACCGGGGAGCTGTTTTTT. Translating it yields CAGRIQLAGRATGELFF.

V usage is TRBV11-2 and J usage is TRBJ1-3; the D is unclear. This CDR3 region has 15 residues. The germline gives CDR1 SGHAT, CDR2 FQNNGV. Trimming left V 5 bases short and J 0 bases short, with 11 bases between. The CDR3: CASSRREGSGNTIYF. In nucleotides, the CDR3 is TGTGCCAGCAGCCGTCGCGAAGGCTCTGGAAACACCATATATTTT.

This clone was counted a few times. V and J are TRBV7-9 and TRBJ2-3; D may be TRBD1 (5 bases). The CDR3 is made up of 13 amino acids. Germline V lookup: CDR1 SEHNR, CDR2 FQNEAQ (reference sequence). Trimming removed 7 bases from V and 4 bases from J, with 12 bases in between. CDR3 loop: CASTSETADTQYF. The CDR3 DNA sequence: TGTGCCAGCACCTCAGAGACAGCAGATACGCAGTATTTT.